A single T cell receptor beta chain is shown here with its context. Its antigen is undetermined. The data were obtained in a study of CXCR3-negative and CXCR3-positive naive CD8 T cells. The study's findings and limits: Cryopreserved cells partially lost CXCR3 expression, and fresh PBMCs were used in most assays. Both naive subsets had comparably high diversity; memory CD8+ cells much lower.

The TRB libraries of cDNA were built by UMI-labeled 5' RACE. TCRdb reprocessed the 5' RACE reads, with one entry per CDR3 protein and no DNA. Its clone listing holds 35,000 to 45,000 distinct CDR3 sequences. The CDR3 loop spans 14 amino acids. CDR1 is DFQATT and CDR2 is SNEGSKA in the germline V gene (reference sequence). The sample was naive CXCR3- CD8+ T cells from blood. Subset described: CD45RO-CCR7+CD27+CD95- naive CD8+ T cells lacking CXCR3 (TNR3-). This clonotype was obtained from a human donor in good health. Some clones in this sample may be carry-over from other donors' samples. The chain recombines TRBV20-1 with TRBJ2-1; the D gene TCRdb calls, TRBD2, cannot be checked with no DNA. The CDR3 loop reads CSALAGVSYNEQFF.